This T cell receptor (beta chain) was recorded in a study of T cell responses to AZD1222 COVID-19 vaccine. Regarding the study as a whole: Spike-wide vaccine-associated CD4 TCRs dominated at 160-218 and 743-854. Following two doses of AZD1222, Spike-specific TCR breadth and depth rose. Baseline testing showed seropositivity in only a handful of AZD1222 recipients.

Details on this clone: Antigen: not known.

Trimming cost V 4 bases and J 4 bases, with 19 bases left between them. CDR3 length equals 16 residues. Germline CDR1 and CDR2: LGHNA and YNFKEQ. Some clones are missing from TCRdb's copy, which holds only in-frame ones; the method was immunoSEQ multiplex PCR. The sample contains 75,000 to 80,000 clones, almost 90% of which appear only once. Second-dose intervals of approximately 4 or approximately 12 weeks were pooled. The V and J genes are TRBV4-2 and TRBJ1-2; tentative D call: TRBD1 (6 bases). This sequence was found in an adult who received the AZD1222 COVID-19 vaccine. Sample: peripheral blood, taken 28 days after the second AZD1222 dose. CDR3 DNA sequence: TGTGCCAGCAGCCCGTCGGGGGGGCCAAGCTCCTATGGCTACACCTTC. It codes for CASSPSGGPSSYGYTF.